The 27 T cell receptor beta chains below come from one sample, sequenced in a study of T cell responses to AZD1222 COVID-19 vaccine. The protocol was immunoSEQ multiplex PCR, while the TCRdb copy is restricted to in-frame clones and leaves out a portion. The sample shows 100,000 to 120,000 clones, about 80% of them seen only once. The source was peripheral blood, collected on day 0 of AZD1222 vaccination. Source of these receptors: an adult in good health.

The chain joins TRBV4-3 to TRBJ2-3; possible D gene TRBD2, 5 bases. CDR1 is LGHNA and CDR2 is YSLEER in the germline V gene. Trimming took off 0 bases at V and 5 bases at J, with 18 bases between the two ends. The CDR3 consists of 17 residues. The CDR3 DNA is TGCGCCAGCAGCCAAGATCTTCAAGGGAATCGGGGAGATACGCAGTATTTT. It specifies CASSQDLQGNRGDTQYF.

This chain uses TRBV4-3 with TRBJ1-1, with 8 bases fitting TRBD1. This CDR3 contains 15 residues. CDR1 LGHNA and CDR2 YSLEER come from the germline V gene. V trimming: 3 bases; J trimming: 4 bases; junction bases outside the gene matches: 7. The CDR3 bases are TGCGCCAGCAGCCAGAAAATGACAGGGGCCACTGAAGCTTTCTTT. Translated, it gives CASSQKMTGATEAFF.

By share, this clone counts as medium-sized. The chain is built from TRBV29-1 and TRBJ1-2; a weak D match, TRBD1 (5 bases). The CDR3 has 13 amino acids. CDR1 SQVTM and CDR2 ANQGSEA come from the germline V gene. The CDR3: CIALDGTNYGYTF. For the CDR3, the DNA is TGCATCGCTCTAGATGGGACGAACTATGGCTACACCTTC. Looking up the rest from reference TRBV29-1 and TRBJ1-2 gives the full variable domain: SAVISQKPSRDICQRGTSLTIQCQVDSQVTMMFWYRQQPGQSLTLIATANQGSEATYESGFVIDKFPISRPNLTFSTLTVSNMSPEDSSIYLCIALDGTNYGYTFGSGTRLTVV.

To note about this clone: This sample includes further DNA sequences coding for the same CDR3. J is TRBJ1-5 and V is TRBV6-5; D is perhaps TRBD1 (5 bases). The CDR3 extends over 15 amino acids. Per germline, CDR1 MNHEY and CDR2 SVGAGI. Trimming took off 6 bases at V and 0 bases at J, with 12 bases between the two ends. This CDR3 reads CASRIREYSNQPQHF. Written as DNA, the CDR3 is TGTGCCAGCAGAATCAGGGAATATAGCAATCAGCCCCAGCATTTT.

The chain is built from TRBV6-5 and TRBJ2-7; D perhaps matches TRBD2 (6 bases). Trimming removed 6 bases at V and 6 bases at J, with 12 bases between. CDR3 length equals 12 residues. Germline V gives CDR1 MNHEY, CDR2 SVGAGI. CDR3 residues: CASSRLGSEQYF. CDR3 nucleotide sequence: TGTGCCAGCAGCCGACTAGGGTCCGAGCAGTACTTC.

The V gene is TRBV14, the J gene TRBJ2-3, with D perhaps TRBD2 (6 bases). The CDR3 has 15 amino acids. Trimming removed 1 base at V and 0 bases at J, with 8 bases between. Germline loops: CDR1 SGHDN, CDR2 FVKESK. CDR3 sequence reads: CASSQGAGSTDTQYF. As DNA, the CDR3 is TGTGCCAGCAGCCAAGGGGCGGGGAGCACAGATACGCAGTATTTT.

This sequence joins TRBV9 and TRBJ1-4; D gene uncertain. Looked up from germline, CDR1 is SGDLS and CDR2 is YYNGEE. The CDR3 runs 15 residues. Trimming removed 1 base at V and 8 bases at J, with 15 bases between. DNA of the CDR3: TGTGCCAGCAGCGTACTCCTGATCTTAGGGGAAAAACTGTTTTTT. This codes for CASSVLLILGEKLFF. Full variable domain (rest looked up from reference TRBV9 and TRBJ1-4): DSGVTQTPKHLITATGQRVTLRCSPRSGDLSVYWYQQSLDQGLQFLIQYYNGEERAKGNILERFSAQQFPDLHSELNLSSLELGDSALYFCASSVLLILGEKLFFGSGTQLSVL.

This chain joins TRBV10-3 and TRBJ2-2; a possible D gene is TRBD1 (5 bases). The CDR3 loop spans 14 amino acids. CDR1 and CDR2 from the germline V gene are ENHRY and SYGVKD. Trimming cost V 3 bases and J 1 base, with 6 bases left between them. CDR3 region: CAISDDRNTGELFF. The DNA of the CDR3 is TGTGCCATCAGTGACGACAGGAACACCGGGGAGCTGTTTTTT.

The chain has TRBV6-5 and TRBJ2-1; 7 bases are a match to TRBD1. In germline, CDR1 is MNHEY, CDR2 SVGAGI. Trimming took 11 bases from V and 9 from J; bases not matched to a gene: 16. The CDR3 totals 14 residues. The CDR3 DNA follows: TGTGCCTCCCGTAGACAGGGAAGAAGTAGTGAGCAGTTCTTC. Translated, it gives CASRRQGRSSEQFF.

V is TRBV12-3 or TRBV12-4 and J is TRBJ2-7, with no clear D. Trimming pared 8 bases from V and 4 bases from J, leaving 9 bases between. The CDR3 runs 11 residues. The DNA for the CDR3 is TGTGCCAGCGGATGGGCTTACGAGCAGTACTTC. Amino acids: CASGWAYEQYF.

CDR3 DNA: TGTGCCAGCTCACCAGGGGACAACCTTAATGAAAAACTGTTTTTT. The encoded protein is CASSPGDNLNEKLFF. J is TRBJ1-4 and V is TRBV18; weak D call: TRBD1 (6 bases). CDR1 and CDR2 from the germline V gene are KGHSH and LQKENI. Trimming took off 2 bases at V and 4 bases at J, with 11 bases between the two ends. There are 15 residues in the CDR3.

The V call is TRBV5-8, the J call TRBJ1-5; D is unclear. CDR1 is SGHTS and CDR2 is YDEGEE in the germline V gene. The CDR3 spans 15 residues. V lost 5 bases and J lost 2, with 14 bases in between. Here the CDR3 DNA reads TGTGCCAGCAGATTCCTTGGGTCGGGCAATCAGCCCCAGCATTTT. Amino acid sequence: CASRFLGSGNQPQHF.

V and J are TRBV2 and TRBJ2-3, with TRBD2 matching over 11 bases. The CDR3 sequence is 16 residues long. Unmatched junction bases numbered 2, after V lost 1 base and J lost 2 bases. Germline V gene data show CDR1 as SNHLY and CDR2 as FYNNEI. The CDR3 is CASSEGLAGTTDTQYF. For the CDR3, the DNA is TGTGCCAGCAGTGAAGGACTAGCGGGGACCACAGATACGCAGTATTTT.

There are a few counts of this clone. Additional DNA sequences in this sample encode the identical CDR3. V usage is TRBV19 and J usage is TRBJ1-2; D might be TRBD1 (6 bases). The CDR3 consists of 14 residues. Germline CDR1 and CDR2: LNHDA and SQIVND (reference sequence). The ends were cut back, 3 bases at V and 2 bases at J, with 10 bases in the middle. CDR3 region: CASSIRGRNYGYTF. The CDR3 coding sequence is TGTGCCAGTAGTATTCGGGGGCGCAACTATGGCTACACCTTC.

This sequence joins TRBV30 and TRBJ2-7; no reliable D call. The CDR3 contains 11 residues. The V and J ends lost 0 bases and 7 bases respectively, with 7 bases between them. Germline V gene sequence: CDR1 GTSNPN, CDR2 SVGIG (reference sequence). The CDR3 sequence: CAWSVVREQYF. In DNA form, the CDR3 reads TGTGCCTGGAGTGTTGTGAGGGAGCAGTACTTC.

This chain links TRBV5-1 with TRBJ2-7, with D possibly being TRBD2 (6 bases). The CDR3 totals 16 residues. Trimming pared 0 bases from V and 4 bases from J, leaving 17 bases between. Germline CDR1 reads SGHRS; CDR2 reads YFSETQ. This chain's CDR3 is CASSLEGGVSAYEQYF. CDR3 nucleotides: TGCGCCAGCAGCTTGGAGGGCGGGGTCTCCGCGTACGAGCAGTACTTC.

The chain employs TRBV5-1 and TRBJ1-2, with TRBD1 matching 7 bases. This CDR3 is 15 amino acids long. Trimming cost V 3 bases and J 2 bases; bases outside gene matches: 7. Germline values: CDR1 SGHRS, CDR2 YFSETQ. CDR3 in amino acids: CASSSAQGGNYGYTF. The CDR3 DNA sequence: TGCGCCAGCAGCTCCGCTCAGGGGGGAAACTATGGCTACACCTTC.

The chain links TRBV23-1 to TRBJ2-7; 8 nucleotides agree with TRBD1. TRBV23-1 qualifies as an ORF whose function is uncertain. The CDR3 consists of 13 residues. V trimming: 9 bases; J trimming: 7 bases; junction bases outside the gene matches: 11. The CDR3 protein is CARPGQESREQYF. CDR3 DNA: TGCGCCAGACCGGGACAGGAGTCTCGTGAGCAGTACTTC.

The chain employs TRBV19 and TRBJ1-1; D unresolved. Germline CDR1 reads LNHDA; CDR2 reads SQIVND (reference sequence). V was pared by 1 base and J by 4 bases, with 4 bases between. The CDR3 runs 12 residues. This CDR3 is CASSIVSTEAFF. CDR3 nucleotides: TGTGCCAGTAGTATAGTCTCCACTGAAGCTTTCTTT. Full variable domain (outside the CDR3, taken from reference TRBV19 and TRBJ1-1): DGGITQSPKYLFRKEGQNVTLSCEQNLNHDAMYWYRQDPGQGLRLIYYSQIVNDFQKGDIAEGYSVSREKKESFPLTVTSAQKNPTAFYLCASSIVSTEAFFGQGTRLTVV.

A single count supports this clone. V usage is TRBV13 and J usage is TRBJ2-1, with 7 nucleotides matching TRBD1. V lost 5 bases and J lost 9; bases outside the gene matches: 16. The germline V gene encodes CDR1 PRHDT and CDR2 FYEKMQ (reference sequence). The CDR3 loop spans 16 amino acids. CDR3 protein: CASSAASAGGRGEQFF. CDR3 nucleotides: TGTGCCAGCAGCGCCGCCTCGGCAGGGGGTCGTGGTGAGCAGTTCTTC.

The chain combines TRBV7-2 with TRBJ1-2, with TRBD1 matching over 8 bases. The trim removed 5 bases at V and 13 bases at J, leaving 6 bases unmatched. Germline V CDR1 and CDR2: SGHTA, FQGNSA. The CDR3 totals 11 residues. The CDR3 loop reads CASSQGQAFTF. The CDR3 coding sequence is TGTGCCAGCAGCCAGGGACAGGCCTTCACCTTC.

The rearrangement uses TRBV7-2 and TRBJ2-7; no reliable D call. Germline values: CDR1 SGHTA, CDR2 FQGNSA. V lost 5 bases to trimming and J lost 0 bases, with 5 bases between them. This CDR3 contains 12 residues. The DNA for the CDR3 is TGTGCCAGCAGCCTGAACTCCTACGAGCAGTACTTC. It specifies CASSLNSYEQYF.

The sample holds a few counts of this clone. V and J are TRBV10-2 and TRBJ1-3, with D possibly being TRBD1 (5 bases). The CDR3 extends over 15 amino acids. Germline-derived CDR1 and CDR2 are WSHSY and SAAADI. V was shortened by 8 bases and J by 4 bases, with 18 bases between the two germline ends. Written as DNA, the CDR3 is TGCGCCAGCGGTCGGGGAGGGACGTCCGGAAACACCATATATTTT. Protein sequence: CASGRGGTSGNTIYF.

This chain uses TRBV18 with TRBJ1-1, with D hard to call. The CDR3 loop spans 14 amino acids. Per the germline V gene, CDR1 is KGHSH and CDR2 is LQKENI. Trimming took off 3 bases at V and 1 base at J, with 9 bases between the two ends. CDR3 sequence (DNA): TGTGCCAGCTCACCTTGGGAGCAGAACACTGAAGCTTTCTTT. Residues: CASSPWEQNTEAFF.

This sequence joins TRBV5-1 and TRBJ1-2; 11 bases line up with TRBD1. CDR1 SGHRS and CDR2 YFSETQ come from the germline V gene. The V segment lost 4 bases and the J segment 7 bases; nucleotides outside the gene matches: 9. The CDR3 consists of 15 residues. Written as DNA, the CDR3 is TGCGCCAGCAGCGAATATGGACAGGGGGCGGGTGGCTACACCTTC. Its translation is CASSEYGQGAGGYTF.

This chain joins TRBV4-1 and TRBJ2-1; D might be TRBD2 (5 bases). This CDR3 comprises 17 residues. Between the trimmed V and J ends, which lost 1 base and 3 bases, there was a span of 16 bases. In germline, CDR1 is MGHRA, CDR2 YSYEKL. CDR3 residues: CASSQADLLANYNEQFF. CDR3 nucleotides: TGCGCCAGCAGCCAAGCGGACTTATTGGCAAACTACAATGAGCAGTTCTTC.

The CDR3 DNA follows: TGTGCCAGCAGCTTAGGACGGCAAACTGAAGCTTTCTTT. It encodes CASSLGRQTEAFF. The chain couples TRBV13 to TRBJ1-1; no definite D call. Trimming left V 0 bases short and J 5 bases short, with 7 bases between. The CDR3 spans 13 residues. Germline CDR1 is PRHDT and CDR2 is FYEKMQ (reference sequence).